This TCR beta chain was profiled in a study of PD-L1 blockade in urothelial cancer. Study-level background: Bladder-origin urothelial cancer in males covered twenty-five of 29 patients. Blood samples had a median of 141,255 T cells. Analyses were performed on blood at 3 weeks after treatment start (the second dose) and at 6 weeks.

Time point denoted: pretreatment peripheral blood. The templates were synthetic TCR analogs, and they were spiked into each PCR. Some clones are missing from TCRdb's copy, which holds only in-frame ones; the method was immunoSEQ multiplex PCR. This sample has roughly 39,000 clones, with 80% to 95% found just once. The TCR sequence derives from a woman aged 55-69 years with urothelial cancer. Source: PBMCs, taken around atezolizumab (anti-PD-L1) treatment.

CDR3 DNA: TGTGCCAGCAGCTTAGTTGCTAGCTACTACGAGCAGTACTTC. Amino acids: CASSLVASYYEQYF. This chain links TRBV7-2 with TRBJ2-7; possibly TRBD2 for D (5 bases). V was cut by 1 base and J by 3 bases, with 10 bases left in between. CDR1 is SGHTA, CDR2 FQGNSA, per germline. This CDR3 spans 14 amino acids.